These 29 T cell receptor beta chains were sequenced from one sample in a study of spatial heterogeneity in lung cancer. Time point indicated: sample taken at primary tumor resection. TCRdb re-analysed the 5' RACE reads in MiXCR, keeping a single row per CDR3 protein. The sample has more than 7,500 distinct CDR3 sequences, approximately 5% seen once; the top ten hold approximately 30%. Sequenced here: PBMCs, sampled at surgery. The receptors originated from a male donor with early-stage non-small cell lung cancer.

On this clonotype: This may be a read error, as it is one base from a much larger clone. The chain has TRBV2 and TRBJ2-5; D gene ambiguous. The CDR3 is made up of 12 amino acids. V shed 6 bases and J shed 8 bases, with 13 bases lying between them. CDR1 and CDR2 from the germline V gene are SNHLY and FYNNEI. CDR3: CASREARSTQYF. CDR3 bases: TGTGCCAGCAGAGAGGCGCGGTCAACCCAGTACTTC.

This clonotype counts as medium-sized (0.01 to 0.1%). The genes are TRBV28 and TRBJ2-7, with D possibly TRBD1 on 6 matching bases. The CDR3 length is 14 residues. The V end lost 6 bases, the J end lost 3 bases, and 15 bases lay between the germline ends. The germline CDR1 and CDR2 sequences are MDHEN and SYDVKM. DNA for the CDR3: TGTGCCAGCAGATCAACAGGGCTAGTCTACGAGCAGTACTTC. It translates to CASRSTGLVYEQYF.

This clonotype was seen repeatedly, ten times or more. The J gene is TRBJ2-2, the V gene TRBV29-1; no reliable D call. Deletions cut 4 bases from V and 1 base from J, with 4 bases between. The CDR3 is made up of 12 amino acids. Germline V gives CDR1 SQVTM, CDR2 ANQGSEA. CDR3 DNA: TGCAGCGTTGTAGAGAACACCGGGGAGCTGTTTTTT. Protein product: CSVVENTGELFF.

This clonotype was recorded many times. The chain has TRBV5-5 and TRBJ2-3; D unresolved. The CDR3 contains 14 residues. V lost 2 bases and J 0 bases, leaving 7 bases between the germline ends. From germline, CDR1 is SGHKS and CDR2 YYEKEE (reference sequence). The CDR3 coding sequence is TGTGCCAGCAGCTTACCAGGTAGCACAGATACGCAGTATTTT. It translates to CASSLPGSTDTQYF.

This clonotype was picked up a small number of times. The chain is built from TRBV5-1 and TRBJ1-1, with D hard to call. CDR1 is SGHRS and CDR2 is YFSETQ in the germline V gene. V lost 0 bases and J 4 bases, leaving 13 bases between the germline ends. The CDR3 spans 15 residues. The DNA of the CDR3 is TGCGCCAGCAGCTTGGCCTGGCGTGGAGGCACTGAAGCTTTCTTT. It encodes CASSLAWRGGTEAFF.

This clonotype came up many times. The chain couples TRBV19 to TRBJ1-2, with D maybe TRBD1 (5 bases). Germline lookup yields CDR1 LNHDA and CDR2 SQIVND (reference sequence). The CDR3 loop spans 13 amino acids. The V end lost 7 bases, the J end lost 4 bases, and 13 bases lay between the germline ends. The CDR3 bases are TGTGCCAGTAACACAGGTAGTTCCTATGGCTACACCTTC. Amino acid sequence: CASNTGSSYGYTF.

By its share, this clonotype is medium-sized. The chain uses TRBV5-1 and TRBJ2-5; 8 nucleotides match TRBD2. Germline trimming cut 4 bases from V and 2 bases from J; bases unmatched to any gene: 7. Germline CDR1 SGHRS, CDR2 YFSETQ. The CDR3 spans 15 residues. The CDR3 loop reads CASSPGLVGQETQYF. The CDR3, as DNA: TGCGCCAGCAGCCCGGGACTAGTGGGGCAAGAGACCCAGTACTTC.

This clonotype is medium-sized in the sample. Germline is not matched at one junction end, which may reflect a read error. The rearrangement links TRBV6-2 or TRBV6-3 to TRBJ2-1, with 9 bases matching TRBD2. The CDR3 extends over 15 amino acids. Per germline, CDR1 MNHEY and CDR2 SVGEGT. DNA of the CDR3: TGTGCCACCAGTAACCGGGCGGGGGGGCCTCATGAGCAGTTCTTC. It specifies CATSNRAGGPHEQFF.

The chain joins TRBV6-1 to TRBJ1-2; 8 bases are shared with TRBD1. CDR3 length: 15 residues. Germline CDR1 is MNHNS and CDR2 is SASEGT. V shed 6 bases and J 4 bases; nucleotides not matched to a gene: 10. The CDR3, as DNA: TGTGCCAGCAGGGAGATACCGGGACAGGCCTATGGCTACACCTTC. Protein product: CASREIPGQAYGYTF.

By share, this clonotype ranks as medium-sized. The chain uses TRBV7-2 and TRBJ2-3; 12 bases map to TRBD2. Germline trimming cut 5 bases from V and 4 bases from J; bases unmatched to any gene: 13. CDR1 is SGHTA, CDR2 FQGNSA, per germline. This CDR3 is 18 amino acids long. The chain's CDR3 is CASSAVGATSGGPDTQYF. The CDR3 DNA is TGTGCCAGCAGCGCAGTTGGGGCGACTAGCGGGGGCCCAGATACGCAGTATTTT.

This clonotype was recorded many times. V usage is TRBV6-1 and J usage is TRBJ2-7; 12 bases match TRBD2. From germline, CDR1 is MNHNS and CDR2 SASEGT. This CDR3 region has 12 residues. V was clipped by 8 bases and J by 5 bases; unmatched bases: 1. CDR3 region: CASRLAGDEQYV. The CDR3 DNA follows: TGTGCCAGCCGACTAGCGGGGGACGAGCAGTACGTC.

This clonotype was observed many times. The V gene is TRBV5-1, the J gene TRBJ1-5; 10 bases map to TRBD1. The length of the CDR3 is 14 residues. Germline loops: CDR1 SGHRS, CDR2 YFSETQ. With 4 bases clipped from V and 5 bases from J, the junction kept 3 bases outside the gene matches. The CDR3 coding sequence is TGCGCCAGCAGCGGCGGGACAGGGGATCAGCCCCAGCATTTT. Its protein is CASSGGTGDQPQHF.

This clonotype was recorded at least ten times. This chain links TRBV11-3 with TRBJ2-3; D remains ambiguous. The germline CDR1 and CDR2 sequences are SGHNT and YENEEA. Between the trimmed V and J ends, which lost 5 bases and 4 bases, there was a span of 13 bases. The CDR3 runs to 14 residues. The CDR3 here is CASSLSTLADTQYF. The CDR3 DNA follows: TGTGCCAGCAGCCTTTCGACATTGGCAGATACGCAGTATTTT.

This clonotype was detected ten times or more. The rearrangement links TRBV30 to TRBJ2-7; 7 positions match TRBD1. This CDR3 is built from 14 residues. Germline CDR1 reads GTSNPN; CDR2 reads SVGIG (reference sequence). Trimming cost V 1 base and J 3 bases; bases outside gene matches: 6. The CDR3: CAWSARQGHYEQYF. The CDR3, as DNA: TGTGCCTGGAGTGCTCGACAGGGCCACTACGAGCAGTACTTC.

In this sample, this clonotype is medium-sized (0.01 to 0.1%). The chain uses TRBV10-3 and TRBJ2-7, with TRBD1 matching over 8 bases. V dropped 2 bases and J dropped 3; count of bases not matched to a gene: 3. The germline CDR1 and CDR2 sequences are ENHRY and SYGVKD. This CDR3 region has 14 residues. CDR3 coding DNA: TGTGCCATCAGTGAGACCGGACAGGGCTACGAGCAGTACGTC. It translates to CAISETGQGYEQYV.

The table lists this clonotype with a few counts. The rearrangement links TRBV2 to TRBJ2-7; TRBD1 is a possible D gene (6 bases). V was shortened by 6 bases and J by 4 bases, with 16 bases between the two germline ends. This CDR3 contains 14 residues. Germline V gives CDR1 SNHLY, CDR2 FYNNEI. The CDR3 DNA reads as TGTGCCAGCAGACCCCTCAGGACAGCTTACGAGCAGTACTTC. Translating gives CASRPLRTAYEQYF.

The CDR3 region has the DNA TGTGCCAGCAGTTACTTTGCGACAGATGGCTACACCTTC. Protein sequence: CASSYFATDGYTF. This chain links TRBV6-2 or TRBV6-3 with TRBJ1-2, with D tentatively TRBD1 (5 bases). Germline V gene sequence: CDR1 MNHEY, CDR2 SVGEGT. CDR3 length: 13 amino acids. V lost 1 base and J 6 bases, leaving 9 bases between the germline ends.

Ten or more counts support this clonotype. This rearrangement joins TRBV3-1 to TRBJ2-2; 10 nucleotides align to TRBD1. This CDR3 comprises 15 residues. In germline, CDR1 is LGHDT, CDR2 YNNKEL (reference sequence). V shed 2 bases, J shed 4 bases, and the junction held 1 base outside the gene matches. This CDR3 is CASSQRTGGTGELFF. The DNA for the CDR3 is TGTGCCAGCAGCCAAAGGACAGGGGGCACCGGGGAGCTGTTTTTT.

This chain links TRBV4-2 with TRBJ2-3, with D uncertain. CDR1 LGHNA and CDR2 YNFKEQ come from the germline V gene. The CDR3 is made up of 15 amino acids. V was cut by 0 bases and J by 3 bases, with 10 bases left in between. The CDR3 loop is CASSQDRKLTDTQYF. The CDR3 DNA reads TGTGCCAGCAGCCAAGATCGTAAACTTACAGATACGCAGTATTTT.

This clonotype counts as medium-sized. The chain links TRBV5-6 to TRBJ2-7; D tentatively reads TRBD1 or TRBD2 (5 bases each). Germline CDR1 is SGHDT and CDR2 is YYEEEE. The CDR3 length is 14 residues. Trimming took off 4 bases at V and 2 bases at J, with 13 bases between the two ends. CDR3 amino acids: CASSRWGRTYEQYV. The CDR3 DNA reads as TGTGCCAGCAGCCGGTGGGGGAGAACCTACGAGCAGTACGTC.

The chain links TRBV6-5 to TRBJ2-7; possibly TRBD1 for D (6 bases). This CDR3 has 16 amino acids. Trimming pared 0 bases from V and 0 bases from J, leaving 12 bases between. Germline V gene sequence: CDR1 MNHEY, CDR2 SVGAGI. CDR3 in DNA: TGTGCCAGCAGTTACTCGACAGGACAGATCTCCTACGAGCAGTACTTC. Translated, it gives CASSYSTGQISYEQYF.

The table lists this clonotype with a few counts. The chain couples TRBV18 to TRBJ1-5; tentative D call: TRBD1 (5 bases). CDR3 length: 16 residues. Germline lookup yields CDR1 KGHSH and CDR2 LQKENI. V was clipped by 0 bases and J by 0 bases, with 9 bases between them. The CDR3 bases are TGTGCCAGCTCACCACCGGGGGAAAATAGCAATCAGCCCCAGCATTTT. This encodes CASSPPGENSNQPQHF.

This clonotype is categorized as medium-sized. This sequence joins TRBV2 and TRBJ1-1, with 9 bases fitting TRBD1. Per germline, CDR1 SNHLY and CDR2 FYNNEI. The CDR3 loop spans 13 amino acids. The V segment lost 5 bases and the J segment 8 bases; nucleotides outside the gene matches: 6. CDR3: CASSRTGVGEAFF. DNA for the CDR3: TGTGCCAGCAGTAGGACAGGGGTAGGGGAAGCTTTCTTT.

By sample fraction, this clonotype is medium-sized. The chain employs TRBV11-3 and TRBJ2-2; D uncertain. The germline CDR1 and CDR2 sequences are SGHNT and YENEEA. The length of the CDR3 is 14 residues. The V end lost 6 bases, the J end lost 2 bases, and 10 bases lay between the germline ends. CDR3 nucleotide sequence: TGTGCCAGCAGGTCAGACTTCAACACCGGGGAGCTGTTTTTT. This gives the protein CASRSDFNTGELFF.

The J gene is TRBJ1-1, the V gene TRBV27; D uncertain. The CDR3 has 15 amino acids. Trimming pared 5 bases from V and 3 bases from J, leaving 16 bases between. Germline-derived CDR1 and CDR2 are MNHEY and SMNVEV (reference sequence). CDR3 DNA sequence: TGTGCCAGCAGTGGGGAACCGCCCCGGGACACTGAAGCTTTCTTT. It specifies CASSGEPPRDTEAFF.

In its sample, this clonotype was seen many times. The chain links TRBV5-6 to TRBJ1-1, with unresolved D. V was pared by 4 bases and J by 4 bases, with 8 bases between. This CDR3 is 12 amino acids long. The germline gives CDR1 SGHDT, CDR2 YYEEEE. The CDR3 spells CASSAQVTEAFF. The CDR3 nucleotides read TGTGCCAGCAGCGCCCAGGTCACTGAAGCTTTCTTT.

This CDR3 is CASSLDGGDRASGNTIYF. The CDR3 nucleotides are TGCGCCAGCAGCTTGGACGGAGGGGACCGCGCCTCTGGAAACACCATATATTTT. The gene calls are TRBV5-1 and TRBJ1-3; D perhaps matches TRBD1 (5 bases). Germline V gene sequence: CDR1 SGHRS, CDR2 YFSETQ. CDR3 length: 18 amino acids. The V end was cut by 0 bases, the J end by 0 bases, with 16 bases between.

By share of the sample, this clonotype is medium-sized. The CDR3 sequence is CASSEGRYEQYF. Here the CDR3 DNA reads TGTGCCAGCAGTGAAGGCCGCTACGAGCAGTACTTC. The chain uses TRBV25-1 and TRBJ2-7; no clear D. There are 12 residues in the CDR3. From germline, CDR1 is MGHDK and CDR2 SYGVNS. V lost 2 bases and J 3 bases, leaving 5 bases between the germline ends.

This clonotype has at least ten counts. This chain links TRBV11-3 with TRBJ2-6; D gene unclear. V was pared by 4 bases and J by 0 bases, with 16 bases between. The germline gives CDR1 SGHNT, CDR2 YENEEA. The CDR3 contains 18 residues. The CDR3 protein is CASSSSQAYHSGANVLTF. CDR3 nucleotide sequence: TGTGCCAGCAGCTCCAGCCAGGCCTACCACTCTGGGGCCAACGTCCTGACTTTC.